These T cell receptor beta chains were read from a single sample in a study of spatial heterogeneity in lung cancer. TCRdb analysed the 5' RACE reads with MiXCR anew, one entry per CDR3 protein. Among about 12,000 distinct CDR3 sequences listed, about 5% were seen once. The sample in question was lung tumor tissue, obtained at surgery. The origin of the receptors is a male donor with early-stage non-small cell lung cancer. The CDR3 runs from the conserved cysteine through the conserved F or W. D genes are given only for firm matches. A clone size is listed for some rows: how often the clone was seen (once, few, many), or a class if it is expanded.

abundance	d_gene	v_gene	j_gene	CDR3nt	CDR3aa
many	TRBD2	TRBV27	TRBJ2-3	TGTGCCAGCAGTTTAACTAGCGGGGACCTCACAGATACGCAGTATTTT	CASSLTSGDLTDTQYF
many	-	TRBV24-1	TRBJ1-1	TGTGCCACCAGCTTGGCGGGGGACACTGAAGCTTTCTTT	CATSLAGDTEAFF
many	-	TRBV3-1	TRBJ2-1	TGTGCCAGCAGCCCCCTGGATAGCTCCTACAATGAGCAGTTCTTC	CASSPLDSSYNEQFF
many	-	TRBV6-5	TRBJ2-6	TGTGCCAGCAGTTACGTGGGACACTTCTCTGGGGCCAACGTCCTGACTTTC	CASSYVGHFSGANVLTF
many	-	TRBV18	TRBJ1-1	TGTGCCAGCTCCCCCCGGGAGGAGTGGACTGAAGCTTTCTTT	CASSPREEWTEAFF
many	-	TRBV7-2	TRBJ2-6	TGTGCCAGCAGCTCCTCCGGGGCCAACGTCCTGACTTTC	CASSSSGANVLTF
many	TRBD2	TRBV7-2	TRBJ2-1	TGTGCCAGCAGCTTAAGCGGGGGGGCCAGGGAGGGCAATGAGCAGTTCTTC	CASSLSGGAREGNEQFF
many	-	TRBV20-1	TRBJ2-3	TGCAGTGCTATTTCTCCCGGGGGCAGCACAGATACGCAGTATTTT	CSAISPGGSTDTQYF
many	-	TRBV27	TRBJ2-1	TGTGCCAGCAGACCAAGACAGGATGGGAATGAGCAGTTCTTC	CASRPRQDGNEQFF
few	-	TRBV7-2	TRBJ2-5	TGTGCCAGCAGCGGCGTCAGGGGGGGGACCCAGTACTTC	CASSGVRGGTQYF
many	-	TRBV18	TRBJ1-6	TGTGCCAGCTCACCGGGGGTCGGTAATTCACCCCTCCACTTT	CASSPGVGNSPLHF
many	-	TRBV24-1	TRBJ2-1	TGTGCCACCAGTGATCTAAATGAGCAGTTCTTC	CATSDLNEQFF
many	TRBD2	TRBV6-5	TRBJ2-5	TGTGCCAGCAGTTACTTTGGCGGGAGGGATGAAGAGACCCAGTACTTC	CASSYFGGRDEETQYF
large	-	TRBV12-3/TRBV12-4	TRBJ1-5	TGTGCCAGCAGTTTAGGGCAGGCCCAGCATTTT	CASSLGQAQHF
few	-	TRBV29-1	TRBJ2-3	TGCAGCGTTGACAGGGGCGGTACGGATACGCAGTATTTT	CSVDRGGTDTQYF
many	-	TRBV27	TRBJ2-1	TGTGCCAGCAGCGTAACCGGGACGGTTAAAAATGAGCAGTTCTTC	CASSVTGTVKNEQFF
-	-	TRBV11-1	TRBJ2-5	TGTGCCAGCAGCTTAGTGACGGGAGCTGTGGAGACCCAGTACTTC	CASSLVTGAVETQYF
-	TRBD1	TRBV6-1	TRBJ1-1	TGTGCCAGCCGACAGGGGGCTTCGATGAACACTGAAGCTTTCTTT	CASRQGASMNTEAFF
many	-	TRBV7-2	TRBJ2-3	TGTGCCAGCAGCCGGCGACGGCAGCCTCTTCTGCAGTATTTT	CASSRRRQPLLQYF
-	-	TRBV7-2	TRBJ2-5	TGTGCCAGCAGCTTTTTCCAAGAGACCCAGTACTTC	CASSFFQETQYF
-	-	TRBV6-2/TRBV6-3	TRBJ2-3	TGTGCCAGCAGTTGGCAGGGAGAGGGTATGAATACGCAGTATTTT	CASSWQGEGMNTQYF
many	-	TRBV12-3/TRBV12-4	TRBJ1-4	TGTGCCAGCAGCCCCACGTCCGGGTTTGGTGAAAAACTGTTTTTT	CASSPTSGFGEKLFF
many	-	TRBV3-1	TRBJ1-1	TGTGCCAGCAGCCAACAGGTGGGCACTGAAGCTTTCTTT	CASSQQVGTEAFF
many	-	TRBV7-2	TRBJ2-2	TGTGCCAGCAGCTTATCCCGGGCCAGCACCGGGGAGCTGTTTTTT	CASSLSRASTGELFF
large	TRBD1	TRBV14	TRBJ1-2	TGTGCCAGCAGCCGGGACAGGGTACCCCTCGATGGCTACACCTTC	CASSRDRVPLDGYTF
many	-	TRBV20-1	TRBJ2-7	TGCAGTGCTAGTGTTGGATCCAGGCAGTACTTC	CSASVGSRQYF
many	-	TRBV7-9	TRBJ2-5	TGTGCCAGCAGCTTCGGCGGGACGGAGACCCAGTACTTC	CASSFGGTETQYF
many	-	TRBV28	TRBJ2-2	TGTGCCAGCATACACTCCGCTCCAGCCGGGGAGCTGTTTTTT	CASIHSAPAGELFF
many	-	TRBV5-1	TRBJ1-5	TGCGCCAGCAGCTGGGGGTCTAGCGGGAATCAGCCCCAGCATTTT	CASSWGSSGNQPQHF
-	-	TRBV4-1	TRBJ1-5	TGCGCCAGCAGCCAAGATCGCGGGACTAATAGCAATCAGCCCCAGCATTTT	CASSQDRGTNSNQPQHF
many	TRBD2	TRBV7-9	TRBJ2-3	TGTGCCAGCAGCTTAGCAGTAGCGGGGGCGCGGGATACGCAGTATTTT	CASSLAVAGARDTQYF
many	-	TRBV6-5	TRBJ1-5	TGTGCCAGCAGCGACCTGGCAGATAGCAATCAGCCCCAGCATTTT	CASSDLADSNQPQHF
many	-	TRBV5-6	TRBJ1-1	TGTGCCAGCAGCGTTGAGGGGGTGGCTTTCTTT	CASSVEGVAFF
many	-	TRBV29-1	TRBJ1-1	TGCAGCGTCATCCGGGGAGGCTTGAACACTGAAGCTTTCTTT	CSVIRGGLNTEAFF
many	-	TRBV2	TRBJ1-5	TGTGCCAGCAGTAGGCAGGGCGGGAATCAGCCCCAGCATTTT	CASSRQGGNQPQHF
many	TRBD1	TRBV6-1	TRBJ1-1	TGTGCCAGCAGCATGACAGGGGTGACTGAAGCTTTCTTT	CASSMTGVTEAFF
many	TRBD1	TRBV10-3	TRBJ1-1	TGTGCCATCAGTGACGAGGGACAGGGCCGAACTGAAGCTTTCTTT	CAISDEGQGRTEAFF
many	-	TRBV2	TRBJ1-5	TGTGCCAGCAGTTCCCCGGGACGTCGAAGCAATCAGCCCCAGCATTTT	CASSSPGRRSNQPQHF
many	-	TRBV10-3	TRBJ2-5	TGTGCCATCAGTGAATGGCAGGTCCAAGAGACCCAGTACTTC	CAISEWQVQETQYF
many	TRBD1	TRBV5-1	TRBJ2-1	TGCGCCAGCAGCTTGGGGGGACAGAACAATGAGCAGTTCTTC	CASSLGGQNNEQFF
many	-	TRBV20-1	TRBJ1-5	TGCAGTGCTCAACTCACAGGCAATCAGCCCCAGCATTTT	CSAQLTGNQPQHF
many	-	TRBV7-9	TRBJ2-3	TGTGCCAGCAGCACACTAGGGGGCACAGATACGCAGTATTTT	CASSTLGGTDTQYF
many	TRBD2	TRBV20-1	TRBJ2-1	TGCAGTGCTGAGACTAGCGGGAGGTACAATGAGCAGTTCTTC	CSAETSGRYNEQFF
-	TRBD1	TRBV6-1	TRBJ2-5	TGTGCCAGCAGTGAAGATGCAGGGGGCTGGGAGACCCAGTACTTC	CASSEDAGGWETQYF
many	TRBD1	TRBV7-2	TRBJ2-6	TGTGCCAGCAGCATACAGGGGCGCTCTGGGGCCAACGTCCTGACTTTC	CASSIQGRSGANVLTF
-	TRBD1	TRBV5-6	TRBJ1-4	TGTGCCAGCAGCTTGGACAGGGGGGCGTCAGCCCTTAATGAAAAACTGTTTTTT	CASSLDRGASALNEKLFF
-	-	TRBV12-3/TRBV12-4	TRBJ1-2	TGTGCCAGCAGTTTCGGTCTATATGGCTACACCTTC	CASSFGLYGYTF
many	TRBD2	TRBV28	TRBJ2-1	TGTGCCAGCAGTTTCCTCGGGACTAGCGGGAGTTCCTACAATGAGCAGTTCTTC	CASSFLGTSGSSYNEQFF
-	-	TRBV12-3/TRBV12-4	TRBJ2-3	TGTGCCAGCAGTTATAGAGATACGCAGTATTTT	CASSYRDTQYF
many	TRBD1	TRBV7-8	TRBJ2-5	TGTGCCAGCAGCCTTCTCCTGGGGGACAGTCAACAAGAGACCCAGTACTTC	CASSLLLGDSQQETQYF
many	-	TRBV14	TRBJ2-6	TGTGCCAGCAGCCTTCTGCTCGGGGCCAACGTCCTGACTTTC	CASSLLLGANVLTF
many	-	TRBV13	TRBJ1-5	TGTGCCAGCAGCTTAAATGGAGTGGGGAGCAATCAGCCCCAGCATTTT	CASSLNGVGSNQPQHF
many	-	TRBV3-1	TRBJ2-5	TGTGCCAGCAGCCAAGTTGGCAGGGGAGAGACCCAGTACTTC	CASSQVGRGETQYF
many	-	TRBV12-5	TRBJ2-5	TGTGCTAGTGGCCCCACCTGGGACTTCCAAGAGACCCAGTACTTC	CASGPTWDFQETQYF
many	-	TRBV6-2/TRBV6-3	TRBJ1-1	TGTGCCAGCAGGCAGGACATGAACACTGAAGCTTTCTTT	CASRQDMNTEAFF
medium-sized	-	TRBV12-3/TRBV12-4	TRBJ2-2	TGTGCCAGCAGTTTTGGGTACGGCACCGGGGAGCTGTTTTTT	CASSFGYGTGELFF
many	-	TRBV27	TRBJ1-2	TGTGCCAGCAGTTTAAGAGGGAACTATGGCTACACCTTC	CASSLRGNYGYTF